This entry features one TCR beta chain sequence. Authors' analysis steps: The assay estimated nucleated cells by amplifying reference gene primers. Assay: immunoSEQ multiplex PCR; the TCRdb copy retains only in-frame clones and omits some. That table supplies the V and J calls and clone size; D and trimming were determined from the DNA. The data contain roughly 210,000 clones, roughly nine tenths of them seen just once; the ten biggest clones take up under 2%. These data come from a study of blood T cell repertoires in COVID-19. About the research overall: From T cells, B-cell-depleted T cells, or PBMCs came the material, which was cDNA or gDNA.

The CDR3 runs 14 residues. Germline values: CDR1 SGDLS, CDR2 YYNGEE. Trimming took 4 bases from V and 4 from J, leaving 11 bases between them. This sequence was found in a man aged 65 to 85 with acute or convalescent COVID-19. Sequenced sample: peripheral blood. This chain links TRBV9 with TRBJ2-2, with D possibly matching TRBD2 (5 bases). The CDR3 is CASSLASGTGELFF. The CDR3 region has the DNA TGTGCCAGCAGCCTGGCGAGCGGCACCGGGGAGCTGTTTTTT.